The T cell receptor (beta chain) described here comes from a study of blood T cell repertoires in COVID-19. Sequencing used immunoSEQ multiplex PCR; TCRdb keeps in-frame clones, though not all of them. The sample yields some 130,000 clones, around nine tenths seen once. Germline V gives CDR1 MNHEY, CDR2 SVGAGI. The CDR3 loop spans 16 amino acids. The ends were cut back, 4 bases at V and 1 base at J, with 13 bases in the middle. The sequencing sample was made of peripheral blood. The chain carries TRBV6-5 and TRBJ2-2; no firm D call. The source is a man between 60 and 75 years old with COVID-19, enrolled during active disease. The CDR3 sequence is CASSSRVSWNTGELFF. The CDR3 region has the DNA TGTGCCAGCAGTTCTCGGGTGTCATGGAACACCGGGGAGCTGTTTTTT.